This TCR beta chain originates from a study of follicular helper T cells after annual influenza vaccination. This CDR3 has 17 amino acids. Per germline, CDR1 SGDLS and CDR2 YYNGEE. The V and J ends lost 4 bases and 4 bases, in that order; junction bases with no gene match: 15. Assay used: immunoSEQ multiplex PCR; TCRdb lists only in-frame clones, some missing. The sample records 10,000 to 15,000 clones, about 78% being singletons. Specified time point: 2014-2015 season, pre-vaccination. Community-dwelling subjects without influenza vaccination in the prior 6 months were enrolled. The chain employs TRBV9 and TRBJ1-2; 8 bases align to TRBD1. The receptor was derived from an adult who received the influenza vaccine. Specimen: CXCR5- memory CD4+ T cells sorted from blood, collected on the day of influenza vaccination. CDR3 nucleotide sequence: TGTGCCAGCAGCCCTACTCGAGGCTTACAGGGGGGCTATGGCTACACCTTC. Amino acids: CASSPTRGLQGGYGYTF. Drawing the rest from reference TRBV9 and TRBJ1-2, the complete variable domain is DSGVTQTPKHLITATGQRVTLRCSPRSGDLSVYWYQQSLDQGLQFLIQYYNGEERAKGNILERFSAQQFPDLHSELNLSSLELGDSALYFCASSPTRGLQGGYGYTFGSGTRLTVV.